This entry lists 26 T cell receptor beta chains sequenced from one sample in a study of Tregs in tolerant kidney transplant recipients. Libraries were prepared by immunoSEQ multiplex PCR; TCRdb keeps only in-frame clonotypes and omits some of them. The repertoire has hundreds of thousands of clones, 80% to 85% of them found once; the top ten carry 0.55% to 0.65%. The sequenced material came from CD4+ T cells from blood. The receptors were sampled from a human donor in good health.

V is TRBV13 and J is TRBJ1-3, with D perhaps TRBD1 (5 bases). Between the trimmed V and J ends, which lost 6 bases and 3 bases, there was a span of 12 bases. CDR1 and CDR2 from the germline V gene are PRHDT and FYEKMQ (reference sequence). This CDR3 contains 14 residues. CDR3 residues: CASSSGAGGNTIYF. DNA for the CDR3: TGTGCCAGCAGTTCCGGGGCCGGTGGAAACACCATATATTTT.

This sequence joins TRBV19 and TRBJ1-2; no clear D. The CDR3 runs to 13 residues. Trimming took 5 bases from V and 5 from J, leaving 12 bases between them. The germline gives CDR1 LNHDA, CDR2 SQIVND (reference sequence). The CDR3 loop is CASSGWTQYGYTF. The DNA of the CDR3 is TGTGCCAGTAGTGGCTGGACCCAGTATGGCTACACCTTC.

The V and J genes are TRBV6-5 and TRBJ2-1; 10 bases map to TRBD1. Trimming removed 5 bases from V and 3 bases from J; junction bases left unmatched: 4. The CDR3 length is 15 residues. Per germline, CDR1 MNHEY and CDR2 SVGAGI. For the CDR3, the DNA is TGTGCCAGCAGTCCGGACAGGGGGATCTACAATGAGCAGTTCTTC. Protein product: CASSPDRGIYNEQFF.

This clone occurred once. The chain joins TRBV2 to TRBJ1-5, with D possibly matching TRBD1 (6 bases). From germline, CDR1 is SNHLY and CDR2 FYNNEI. The CDR3 has 17 amino acids. The V and J ends lost 0 bases and 6 bases respectively, with 18 bases between them. In DNA form, the CDR3 reads TGTGCCAGCAGTGAAGCGCTTCAGGGGCGCAGGGGTCAGCCCCAGCATTTT. Translating gives CASSEALQGRRGQPQHF.

This chain links TRBV13 with TRBJ1-1; D is undetermined. Trimming removed 7 bases from V and 4 bases from J, with 13 bases in between. The CDR3 is 13 residues long. Germline V gene data show CDR1 as PRHDT and CDR2 as FYEKMQ (reference sequence). The CDR3 sequence: CASTRRPVTEAFF. CDR3 nucleotides: TGTGCCAGCACCCGGAGACCGGTCACTGAAGCTTTCTTT.

The chain employs TRBV15 and TRBJ2-2; 7 bases line up with TRBD2. Germline V lookup: CDR1 LNHNV, CDR2 YYDKDF (reference sequence). This CDR3 comprises 15 residues. Losses at the gene ends were 1 base for V and 4 bases for J; bases not matched to a gene: 3. CDR3 residues: CATSRGGSVTGELFF. The CDR3 coding sequence is TGTGCCACCAGCAGAGGCGGGAGTGTCACCGGGGAGCTGTTTTTT.

The chain combines TRBV11-2 with TRBJ1-3; the D is unclear. Germline V CDR1 and CDR2: SGHAT, FQNNGV. The V end lost 2 bases, the J end lost 2 bases, and 1 base lay between the germline ends. There are 12 residues in the CDR3. This chain's CDR3 is CASSLPGNTIYF. As DNA, the CDR3 is TGTGCCAGCAGCTTACCTGGAAACACCATATATTTT. Using reference TRBV11-2 and TRBJ1-3 for the parts outside the CDR3, the full variable domain is EAGVAQSPRYKIIEKRQSVAFWCNPISGHATLYWYQQILGQGPKLLIQFQNNGVVDDSQLPKDRFSAERLKGVDSTLKIQPAKLEDSAVYLCASSLPGNTIYFGEGSWLTVV.

The V and J genes are TRBV2 and TRBJ2-3; 10 bases line up with TRBD2. The germline gives CDR1 SNHLY, CDR2 FYNNEI. The CDR3 consists of 19 residues. Germline trimming cut 0 bases from V and 2 bases from J; bases unmatched to any gene: 11. This CDR3 is CASSEAEGLSGRATDTQYF. The CDR3 region has the DNA TGTGCCAGCAGTGAAGCCGAGGGATTGAGCGGGAGGGCCACAGATACGCAGTATTTT.

This sequence joins TRBV9 and TRBJ2-1; D gene unclear. The V and J ends lost 10 bases and 4 bases respectively, with 0 bases between them. This CDR3 has 8 residues. The germline V gene encodes CDR1 SGDLS and CDR2 YYNGEE. This CDR3 reads CAYNEQFF. The CDR3 bases are TGTGCCTACAATGAGCAGTTCTTC.

The chain joins TRBV29-1 to TRBJ1-5; a weak D match, TRBD1 (6 bases). CDR1 is SQVTM, CDR2 ANQGSEA, per germline. The CDR3 extends over 12 amino acids. V was clipped by 6 bases and J by 7 bases, with 13 bases between them. CDR3 in DNA: TGCAGCGTCACGACCGGGGGCCAGCCCCAGCATTTT. Protein product: CSVTTGGQPQHF. The whole variable domain, filled in from reference TRBV29-1 and TRBJ1-5, reads SAVISQKPSRDICQRGTSLTIQCQVDSQVTMMFWYRQQPGQSLTLIATANQGSEATYESGFVIDKFPISRPNLTFSTLTVSNMSPEDSSIYLCSVTTGGQPQHFGDGTRLSIL.

This clone was found once. The chain carries TRBV7-6 and TRBJ2-1; 7 bases agree with TRBD1. The V and J ends lost 4 bases and 2 bases, in that order; junction bases with no gene match: 2. The CDR3 contains 14 residues. CDR1 is SGHVS, CDR2 FNYEAQ, per germline. The CDR3 coding sequence is TGTGCCAGCAGCTCGGGACAGCCCTACAATGAGCAGTTCTTC. This encodes CASSSGQPYNEQFF. Supplemented by reference TRBV7-6 and TRBJ2-1, the full variable domain reads GAGVSQSPRYKVTKRGQDVALRCDPISGHVSLYWYRQALGQGPEFLTYFNYEAQQDKSGLPNDRFSAERPEGSISTLTIQRTEQRDSAMYRCASSSGQPYNEQFFGPGTRLTVL.

The V call is TRBV5-1, the J call TRBJ2-5; D may correspond to TRBD1 or TRBD2 (5 bases each). The CDR3 is 13 residues long. CDR1 is SGHRS and CDR2 is YFSETQ in the germline V gene. Trimming took 0 bases from V and 7 from J, leaving 10 bases between them. This CDR3 is CASSLDGGWTQYF. The CDR3 nucleotides read TGCGCCAGCAGCTTGGATGGGGGATGGACCCAGTACTTC.

The chain recombines TRBV25-1 with TRBJ2-1; either TRBD1 or TRBD2 may supply D (5 bases each). The V gene's germline CDR1 is MGHDK and CDR2 SYGVNS. The CDR3 sequence is 14 residues long. Trimming pared 6 bases from V and 10 bases from J, leaving 19 bases between. The CDR3 sequence: CASSPPREFGEQFF. CDR3 coding DNA: TGTGCCAGCAGCCCGCCCAGGGAGTTTGGGGAGCAGTTCTTC.

The rearrangement links TRBV5-5 to TRBJ1-1; D remains unclear. The V gene's germline CDR1 is SGHKS and CDR2 YYEKEE (reference sequence). V was shortened by 0 bases and J by 6 bases, with 15 bases between the two germline ends. The CDR3 is made up of 15 amino acids. The DNA of the CDR3 is TGTGCCAGCAGCTTGGTGCTTATCGCATCGGCTGAAGCTTTCTTT. Translating it yields CASSLVLIASAEAFF.

CDR3 protein: CASSLTRNTGELFF. CDR3 bases: TGTGCCAGCAGCTTAACCAGGAACACCGGGGAGCTGTTTTTT. The V call is TRBV7-3, the J call TRBJ2-2; the D is unclear. V shed 0 bases and J shed 1 base, with 3 bases lying between them. Germline CDR1 reads SGHTA; CDR2 reads FQGTGA. The CDR3 has 14 amino acids.

The chain recombines TRBV27 with TRBJ1-5; D not resolved. Per germline, CDR1 MNHEY and CDR2 SMNVEV (reference sequence). The CDR3 loop spans 15 amino acids. V lost 1 base, J lost 1 base, and 8 bases lay in between. CDR3: CASSLYGSSNQPQHF. The CDR3 DNA sequence: TGTGCCAGCAGTTTATATGGGTCCAGCAATCAGCCCCAGCATTTT.

The chain links TRBV12-2 to TRBJ2-2; TRBD1 is the table's D call, not checked against the DNA. TRBV12-2 is annotated as a pseudogene. The CDR3 consists of 14 residues. The CDR3 nucleotides are TGTGCAAGTCAGGACAGGGGCAACACCGGGGAGCTGTTTTTT. This codes for CASQDRGNTGELFF.

The chain has TRBV14 and TRBJ1-1; no clear D gene. Looked up from germline, CDR1 is SGHDN and CDR2 is FVKESK. This CDR3 is 13 amino acids long. Trimming took off 7 bases at V and 1 base at J, with 10 bases between the two ends. The CDR3 nucleotides are TGTGCCAGCACCGGTGCAGGGAACACTGAAGCTTTCTTT. It yields the protein CASTGAGNTEAFF. The full variable domain, in which reference TRBV14 and TRBJ1-1 provide the parts outside the CDR3, is EAGVTQFPSHSVIEKGQTVTLRCDPISGHDNLYWYRRVMGKEIKFLLHFVKESKQDESGMPNNRFLAERTGGTYSTLKVQPAELEDSGVYFCASTGAGNTEAFFGQGTRLTVV.

This chain connects TRBV9 to TRBJ2-7; D gene unclear. V lost 0 bases and J 0 bases, leaving 7 bases between the germline ends. The CDR3 has 14 amino acids. The germline V gene has CDR1 SGDLS and CDR2 YYNGEE. The CDR3 loop reads CASSVGRTSYEQYF. CDR3 bases: TGTGCCAGCAGCGTAGGGCGTACCTCCTACGAGCAGTACTTC.

The chain employs TRBV15 and TRBJ1-2; 7 nucleotides match TRBD1. The germline V gene has CDR1 LNHNV and CDR2 YYDKDF (reference sequence). V shed 3 bases and J 8 bases; nucleotides not matched to a gene: 12. The CDR3 length is 15 residues. CDR3 region: CATSRGPTGFGGYTF. The CDR3, as DNA: TGTGCCACCAGCAGGGGTCCGACAGGGTTTGGCGGCTACACCTTC. Looking up the rest from reference TRBV15 and TRBJ1-2 gives the full variable domain: DAMVIQNPRYQVTQFGKPVTLSCSQTLNHNVMYWYQQKSSQAPKLLFHYYDKDFNNEADTPDNFQSRRPNTSFCFLDIRSPGLGDTAMYLCATSRGPTGFGGYTFGSGTRLTVV.

The CDR3 bases are TGCGCCAGCAGCTTTGAGAGGGTCGCTGAGCAGTTCTTC. It translates to CASSFERVAEQFF. V and J are TRBV5-1 and TRBJ2-1; the D gene is possibly TRBD2 (5 bases). Germline CDR1 is SGHRS and CDR2 is YFSETQ. This CDR3 is built from 13 residues. Trimming pared 2 bases from V and 9 bases from J, leaving 12 bases between.

This rearrangement joins TRBV6-6 to TRBJ2-1; 7 bases are a match to TRBD1. This CDR3 spans 15 amino acids. In germline, CDR1 is MNHNY, CDR2 SVGAGI (reference sequence). V lost 6 bases to trimming and J lost 2 bases; unmatched junction nucleotides: 7. The CDR3 region has the DNA TGTGCCAGCAGCCTGGGACAGATAACCTACAATGAGCAGTTCTTC. Protein: CASSLGQITYNEQFF.

This clone was recorded a few times. The rearrangement uses TRBV6-6 and TRBJ2-7; 7 bases match TRBD2. Germline values: CDR1 MNHNY, CDR2 SVGAGI (reference sequence). The CDR3 covers 16 residues. The ends lost 4 bases at V and 0 bases at J; junction bases unmatched: 9. The CDR3 spells CASSSPMGGSSYEQYF. The CDR3 DNA is TGTGCCAGCAGTTCCCCGATGGGGGGGAGCTCCTACGAGCAGTACTTC.

This chain uses TRBV21-1 with TRBJ1-1. TRBV21-1 is termed a pseudogene. This CDR3 has 19 residues. CDR3 bases: TGTGCCAGCAGCAAAGGTCGATCCAGAGCTAATAGGAGGTACACTGAAGCTTTCTTT. This gives the protein CASSKGRSRANRRYTEAFF.

The count of this clone is one. This rearrangement joins TRBV5-1 to TRBJ2-5; maybe TRBD2 (6 bases). The germline gives CDR1 SGHRS, CDR2 YFSETQ. The CDR3 has 15 amino acids. V lost 0 bases and J lost 5, with 14 bases in between. This chain's CDR3 is CASSLDGGEVETQYF. In DNA form, the CDR3 reads TGCGCCAGCAGCTTGGACGGGGGAGAGGTGGAGACCCAGTACTTC. The variable domain in full, with the rest retrieved from reference TRBV5-1 and TRBJ2-5, is KAGVTQTPRYLIKTRGQQVTLSCSPISGHRSVSWYQQTPGQGLQFLFEYFSETQRNKGNFPGRFSGRQFSNSRSEMNVSTLELGDSALYLCASSLDGGEVETQYFGPGTRLLVL.

Concerning this clone itself: Additional DNA sequences in this sample encode the identical CDR3. This chain joins TRBV19 and TRBJ1-4; D might be TRBD1 (5 bases). Germline V CDR1 and CDR2: LNHDA, SQIVND (reference sequence). The CDR3 has 14 residues. CDR3 sequence (DNA): TGTGGGACCGGGACGGGGTATACGGGTGAAAAACTGTTTTTT. Its translation is CGTGTGYTGEKLFF.